Listed here is a single TCR beta chain. Other DNA sequences of this sample code for an identical CDR3. Sequencing was performed with immunoSEQ multiplex PCR; in TCRdb, only in-frame clones are kept and a portion is missing. The sample yields 380,000 or so clones, more than 80% seen once. Germline CDR1 reads SGHDT; CDR2 reads YYEEEE. The length of the CDR3 is 14 residues. V lost 0 bases to trimming and J lost 0 bases, with 5 bases between them. The entry originates in a study of blood T cell repertoires in COVID-19. Study-level information: From the United States, Italy and Spain came samples of acute and convalescent COVID-19. T cells, B-cell-depleted T cells, or PBMCs provided the cDNA or gDNA that served as material.

The specimen was peripheral blood. The receptor was derived from a man aged 40-50 years with acute or convalescent COVID-19. The rearrangement links TRBV5-6 to TRBJ2-3, with a tentative D call TRBD2 (5 bases). The CDR3 DNA reads as TGTGCCAGCAGCTTGGGGACTAGCACAGATACGCAGTATTTT. Its protein is CASSLGTSTDTQYF.